This T cell receptor beta chain was sequenced in a study of blood T cell repertoires in COVID-19. As processed by the authors: Reference gene primers were amplified, and this amplification served to estimate nucleated cell counts. The table came from immunoSEQ multiplex PCR; TCRdb's copy has only in-frame clones and leaves some out. V and J calls and clone size are copied from that table; D and trimming were computed from the DNA. Of 250,000 to 350,000 clones listed, about 85% are singletons. The germline gives CDR1 LGHDT, CDR2 YNNKEL (reference sequence). The CDR3 is 14 residues long. V lost 11 bases to trimming and J lost 0 bases, with 16 bases between them.

The clonotype originates from a human donor with COVID-19, enrolled during active disease. The donor label of this sample is uncertain. The sequencing input was peripheral blood. The chain uses TRBV3-1 (or the pseudogene TRBV3-2) and TRBJ1-1; D might be TRBD1 (5 bases). CDR3 sequence (DNA): TGTGCCGCATCCTGGGGGGTGTTGAACACTGAAGCTTTCTTT. The encoded protein is CAASWGVLNTEAFF.